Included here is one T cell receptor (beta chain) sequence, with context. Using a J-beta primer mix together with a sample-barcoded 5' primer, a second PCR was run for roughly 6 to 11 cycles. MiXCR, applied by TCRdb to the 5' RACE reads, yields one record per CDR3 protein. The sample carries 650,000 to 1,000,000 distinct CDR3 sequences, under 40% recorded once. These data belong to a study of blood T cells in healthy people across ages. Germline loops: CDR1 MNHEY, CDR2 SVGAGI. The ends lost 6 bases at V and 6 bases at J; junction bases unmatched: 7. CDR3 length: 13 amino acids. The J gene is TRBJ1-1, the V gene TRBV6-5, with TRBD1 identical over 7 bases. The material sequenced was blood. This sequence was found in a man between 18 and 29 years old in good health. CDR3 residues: CASRRQGRAEAFF. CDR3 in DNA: TGTGCCAGCAGAAGACAGGGACGGGCTGAAGCTTTCTTT.